Shown below are 27 T cell receptor beta chains from a single sample sequenced in a study of identical twins. One entry per CDR3 protein, called by TCRdb with MiXCR from the 5' RACE reads. The sample yields 1.5 million to 2 million distinct CDR3 sequences, roughly a third seen once. What was sequenced was cord blood. These receptors came from a newborn girl in good health.

The gene calls are TRBV7-9 and TRBJ1-4; 8 bases align to TRBD1. The CDR3 runs 15 residues. Trimming at V came to 5 bases and at J to 6 bases, leaving 8 bases not matched to a gene. From germline, CDR1 is SEHNR and CDR2 FQNEAQ (reference sequence). CDR3 DNA: TGTGCCAGCAGCCTCAGACAGGGGCGATATGAAAAACTGTTTTTT. Protein product: CASSLRQGRYEKLFF.

The rearrangement joins TRBV12-3 or TRBV12-4 to TRBJ2-7; D gene unclear. The CDR3 consists of 13 residues. Deletions cut 3 bases from V and 7 bases from J, with 13 bases between. Here the CDR3 DNA reads TGTGCCAGCAGTTTTCGAGTTAGGGCAGAGCAGTACTTC. It yields the protein CASSFRVRAEQYF.

There are a few counts of this clonotype. The V and J genes are TRBV2 and TRBJ1-2, with a possible D match to TRBD1 (5 bases). The germline gives CDR1 SNHLY, CDR2 FYNNEI. With 6 bases removed from V and 5 bases from J, the gap between germline ends came to 13 bases. This CDR3 contains 13 residues. The CDR3 DNA sequence: TGTGCCAGCAGCGCGGGACTCATATATGGCTACACCTTC. Protein sequence: CASSAGLIYGYTF.

This chain joins TRBV7-9 and TRBJ1-6; 7 nucleotides align to TRBD1. Germline V gene sequence: CDR1 SEHNR, CDR2 FQNEAQ (reference sequence). J lost 7 bases, V lost 4 bases, and 10 bases had no gene match. CDR3 size: 16 residues. This chain's CDR3 is CASSSLRQGLNSPLHF. The CDR3 DNA reads TGTGCCAGCAGCTCCCTGCGACAGGGTCTAAATTCACCCCTCCACTTT. The full variable domain, in which reference TRBV7-9 and TRBJ1-6 provide the parts outside the CDR3, is DTGVSQNPRHKITKRGQNVTFRCDPISEHNRLYWYRQTLGQGPEFLTYFQNEAQLEKSRLLSDRFSAERPKGSFSTLEIQRTEQGDSAMYLCASSSLRQGLNSPLHFGNGTRLTVT.

The chain recombines TRBV20-1 with TRBJ2-5; the match to TRBD1 covers 10 bases. The CDR3 covers 15 residues. Germline V gene data show CDR1 as DFQATT and CDR2 as SNEGSKA (reference sequence). Germline trimming cut 5 bases from V and 5 bases from J; bases unmatched to any gene: 11. The chain's CDR3 is CSAEPGQGFLETQYF. The DNA of the CDR3 is TGCAGTGCTGAGCCGGGACAGGGGTTTCTGGAGACCCAGTACTTC.

About this clonotype itself: At one end the junction does not follow the germline gene, possibly because of a read error. This chain links TRBV27 with TRBJ2-1; D tentatively reads TRBD1 or TRBD2 (5 bases each). The CDR3 length is 14 residues. Germline V gene sequence: CDR1 MNHEY, CDR2 SMNVEV (reference sequence). CDR3 sequence: CASSHKVVGDDQFF. Here the CDR3 DNA reads TGTGCCAGCAGCCATAAGGTTGTGGGGGATGATCAGTTCTTC.

This clonotype was counted only a few times. The V call is TRBV10-3, the J call TRBJ2-3; 10 nucleotides agree with TRBD2. Germline assignment: CDR1 ENHRY and CDR2 SYGVKD. The CDR3 consists of 15 residues. J lost 1 base, V lost 5 bases, and 3 bases had no gene match. CDR3 in DNA: TGTGCCATCAGTTTAGCGGGGGGCCGCACAGATACGCAGTATTTT. Amino acids: CAISLAGGRTDTQYF.

The chain carries TRBV27 and TRBJ1-2; D might be TRBD1 (5 bases). V lost 2 bases to trimming and J lost 9 bases, with 10 bases between them. Germline loops: CDR1 MNHEY, CDR2 SMNVEV (reference sequence). The CDR3 sequence is 12 residues long. The CDR3 reads CASSLQGGSYTF. The DNA of the CDR3 is TGTGCCAGCAGTTTACAGGGAGGGAGCTACACCTTC.

The gene calls are TRBV12-3 or TRBV12-4 and TRBJ2-4, with 8 bases lining up with TRBD1. The length of the CDR3 is 11 residues. For the CDR3, the DNA is TGTTCAACCAGGGGGCTGGGTGAGCAGTACTTC. It yields the protein CSTRGLGEQYF.

A note on this clonotype: A much larger clone lies one base from this, so it may be a read error. The chain employs TRBV12-3 or TRBV12-4 and TRBJ1-2; no firm D call. V lost 7 bases, J lost 2 bases, and 26 bases lay in between. The CDR3 consists of 18 residues. The CDR3 sequence: CASNFSGILPGINYGYTF. The DNA of the CDR3 is TGTGCCAGCAATTTCTCTGGGATCCTACCCGGAATAAACTATGGCTACACCTTC.

The rearrangement links TRBV19 to TRBJ2-7; D is undetermined. The CDR3 is 12 amino acids. Trimming stripped 3 bases from V and 5 bases from J, with 8 bases between. Germline assignment: CDR1 LNHDA and CDR2 SQIVND (reference sequence). This CDR3 is CASSIDDHEQYF. The CDR3 coding sequence is TGTGCCAGTAGTATTGACGACCACGAGCAGTACTTC.

At least ten counts were recorded for this clonotype. This CDR3 reads CASSSPPSEQYF. CDR3 in DNA: TGTGCCAGCAGTTCCCCACCCTCCGAGCAGTACTTC. The rearrangement joins TRBV12-3 or TRBV12-4 to TRBJ2-7; D unclear. Trimming pared 4 bases from V and 6 bases from J, leaving 10 bases between. The CDR3 length is 12 residues.

This clonotype was detected only once. This chain connects TRBV4-2 to TRBJ2-2; 9 bases line up with TRBD2. Germline lookup yields CDR1 LGHNA and CDR2 YNFKEQ. CDR3 size: 16 residues. The J segment lost 4 bases and the V segment lost 0 bases, leaving 3 bases of the junction unmatched. CDR3 in amino acids: CASSQDRGGGTGELFF. For the CDR3, the DNA is TGTGCCAGCAGCCAAGATCGCGGGGGGGGCACCGGGGAGCTGTTTTTT.

This clonotype has a handful of counts. The chain recombines TRBV20-1 with TRBJ1-4; D perhaps matches TRBD1 (6 bases). The CDR3 loop spans 13 amino acids. Germline lookup yields CDR1 DFQATT and CDR2 SNEGSKA (reference sequence). V lost 6 bases and J lost 8, with 16 bases in between. CDR3 residues: CSAAGRGHEKLFF. CDR3 bases: TGCAGTGCCGCTGGCAGGGGTCACGAAAAACTGTTTTTT.

The V and J genes are TRBV12-3 or TRBV12-4 and TRBJ2-1, with 8 bases aligning to TRBD2. The junction had 10 bases not matched to a gene; V was cut back by 6 bases and J by 9 bases. CDR3 length: 14 amino acids. CDR3 in amino acids: CASRAGLVSGEQFF. The CDR3 DNA is TGTGCCAGCAGAGCGGGACTAGTTTCGGGTGAGCAGTTCTTC.

With regard to this clonotype: The junction and the germline gene differ at one end; a read error may be behind it. V usage is TRBV5-5 and J usage is TRBJ2-1; 9 bases align to TRBD2. CDR3 length: 15 residues. CDR1 and CDR2 (germline): SGHKS, YYEKEE (reference sequence). The CDR3 nucleotides are TGTGCCAGCAGCTTGACTAGCGGGTCCTACAGTGAGCAGTTCTTC. Translation: CASSLTSGSYSEQFF.

Comment on this clonotype: A single base separates this from a much larger clone, so it may be a read error. The chain couples TRBV29-1 to TRBJ2-5; D gene uncertain. With the DNA end fitting TRBJ2-7 better, the J assignment may be wrong. The CDR3 consists of 11 residues. Germline CDR1 and CDR2: SQVTM and ANQGSEA. CDR3 in amino acids: CSAVGSYEQYF. In DNA form, the CDR3 reads TGCAGCGCCGTGGGGTCCTACGAGCAGTACTTC.

In its sample, this clonotype was seen a few times. The V call is TRBV4-2, the J call TRBJ2-1; TRBD2 aligns across 9 bases. The junction had 9 bases not matched to a gene; V was cut back by 1 base and J by 5 bases. Germline values: CDR1 LGHNA, CDR2 YNFKEQ. This CDR3 region has 17 residues. CDR3 nucleotide sequence: TGTGCCAGCAGCCAAGTTATAGCGGGGGACGTCAACAATGAGCAGTTCTTC. Residues: CASSQVIAGDVNNEQFF.

This clonotype was seen a handful of times. The rearrangement links TRBV11-2 to TRBJ2-1; D not resolved. Per germline, CDR1 SGHAT and CDR2 FQNNGV. This CDR3 has 16 amino acids. The V gene lost 3 bases and the J gene lost 2 bases, with 14 bases spanning the gap. For the CDR3, the DNA is TGTGCCAGCAGCTTCGCACGATCCGGCGCCTACAATGAGCAGTTCTTC. It is translated as CASSFARSGAYNEQFF.

This clonotype has more than one count but fewer than ten. CDR3 protein: CSVALLAGGHEQFF. CDR3 nucleotides: TGCAGCGTTGCCCTACTAGCGGGGGGGCATGAGCAGTTCTTC. The V gene is TRBV29-1, the J gene TRBJ2-1; 13 nucleotides match TRBD2. The CDR3 length is 14 residues. The germline V gene has CDR1 SQVTM and CDR2 ANQGSEA. V shed 4 bases, J shed 8 bases, and the junction held 5 bases outside the gene matches.

This clonotype occurred a few times. This chain uses TRBV5-6 with TRBJ2-3; D gene uncertain. CDR3 length: 12 residues. The V and J ends lost 4 bases and 9 bases respectively, with 12 bases between them. In germline, CDR1 is SGHDT, CDR2 YYEEEE. The CDR3 protein is CASSQPVGTQYF. In nucleotides, the CDR3 is TGTGCCAGCAGCCAACCAGTTGGGACGCAGTATTTT.

The chain employs TRBV6-2 or TRBV6-3 and TRBJ1-5; 7 nucleotides align to TRBD1. V trimming: 5 bases; J trimming: 3 bases; junction bases outside the gene matches: 10. Germline V gene data show CDR1 as MNHEY and CDR2 as SVGEGT. CDR3 size: 16 residues. The CDR3 nucleotides are TGTGCCAGCAGTCTCTCAGGGGGGGGCCTCAATCAGCCCCAGCATTTT. Its translation: CASSLSGGGLNQPQHF.

There are a few counts of this clonotype. The chain uses TRBV20-1 and TRBJ2-1; D remains ambiguous. This CDR3 contains 14 residues. Germline V gives CDR1 DFQATT, CDR2 SNEGSKA (reference sequence). With 0 bases removed from V and 2 bases from J, the gap between germline ends came to 8 bases. CDR3 DNA sequence: TGCAGTGCTAGAGAGGGGATTGCCTACAATGAGCAGTTCTTC. Translating gives CSAREGIAYNEQFF.

This clonotype was detected a few times. The CDR3 coding sequence is TGCAGTGCTAGTGTACTAGCGGCAAGCACAGATACGCAGTATTTT. Translated: CSASVLAASTDTQYF. The genes are TRBV20-1 and TRBJ2-3; 8 positions match TRBD2. J was trimmed by 0 bases and V by 3 bases; bases with no gene match: 5. Germline V gene data show CDR1 as DFQATT and CDR2 as SNEGSKA (reference sequence). This CDR3 has 15 residues.

This chain uses TRBV21-1 with TRBJ1-6; TRBD1, as called in the table, went unchecked against the DNA. TRBV21-1 is a listed pseudogene. This CDR3 contains 12 residues. As DNA, the CDR3 is TGTGCCAGCAGCAAACAGGGGGCACCCCCCCACTTT. It translates to CASSKQGAPPHF.

There are a few counts of this clonotype. V usage is TRBV27 and J usage is TRBJ2-6, with a weak D call TRBD2 (6 bases). The CDR3 length is 13 residues. Germline V lookup: CDR1 MNHEY, CDR2 SMNVEV (reference sequence). The V end was cut by 0 bases, the J end by 10 bases, with 7 bases between. In DNA, the CDR3 is TGTGCCAGCAGTTTATCTGGGGGGAACGTCCTGACTTTC. Its protein is CASSLSGGNVLTF. Based on the CDR3 plus reference TRBV27 and TRBJ2-6, the full variable domain is EAQVTQNPRYLITVTGKKLTVTCSQNMNHEYMSWYRQDPGLGLRQIYYSMNVEVTDKGDVPEGYKVSRKEKRNFPLILESPSPNQTSLYFCASSLSGGNVLTFGAGSRLTVL.

The chain is built from TRBV7-9 and TRBJ2-1; D is perhaps TRBD1 (6 bases). This CDR3 region has 15 residues. Looked up from germline, CDR1 is SEHNR and CDR2 is FQNEAQ (reference sequence). Trimming took off 2 bases at V and 2 bases at J, with 10 bases between the two ends. CDR3 in DNA: TGTGCCAGCAGCTTACGGGACAAGGCCTACAATGAGCAGTTCTTC. It yields the protein CASSLRDKAYNEQFF.